The clone carrying this TCR beta chain was counted between two and nine times. Profiling relied on immunoSEQ multiplex PCR, and the TCRdb table lists in-frame clones only, not all of them. Of some 67,000 clones in the sample, over 85% were seen once. Germline CDR1 SGHVS, CDR2 FNYEAQ. The V and J ends lost 2 bases and 4 bases respectively, with 11 bases between them. The CDR3 sequence is 14 residues long. The data were obtained in a study of control samples from healthy donors and cancer patients. The clonotype was recovered from a man aged 60-69 years with lung cancer. Sequences were obtained from PBMCs. The J gene is TRBJ1-1, the V gene TRBV7-6, with D unresolved. The DNA for the CDR3 is TGTGCCAGCAGCTTACGTGGAGGCTCCACTGAAGCTTTCTTT. As protein: CASSLRGGSTEAFF.